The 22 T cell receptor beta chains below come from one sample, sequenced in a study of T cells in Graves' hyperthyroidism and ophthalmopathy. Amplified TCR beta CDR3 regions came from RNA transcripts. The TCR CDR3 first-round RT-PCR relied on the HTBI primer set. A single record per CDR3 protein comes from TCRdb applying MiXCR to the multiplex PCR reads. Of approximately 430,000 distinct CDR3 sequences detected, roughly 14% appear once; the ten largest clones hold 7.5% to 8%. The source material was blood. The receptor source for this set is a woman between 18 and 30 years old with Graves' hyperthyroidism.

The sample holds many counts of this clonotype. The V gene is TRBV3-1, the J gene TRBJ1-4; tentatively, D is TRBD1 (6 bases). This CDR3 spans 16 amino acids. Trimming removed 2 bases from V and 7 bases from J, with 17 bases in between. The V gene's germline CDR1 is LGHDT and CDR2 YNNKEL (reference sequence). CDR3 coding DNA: TGTGCCAGCAGCCAACAAACAGGGATAGTAGGTGAAAAACTGTTTTTT. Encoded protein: CASSQQTGIVGEKLFF.

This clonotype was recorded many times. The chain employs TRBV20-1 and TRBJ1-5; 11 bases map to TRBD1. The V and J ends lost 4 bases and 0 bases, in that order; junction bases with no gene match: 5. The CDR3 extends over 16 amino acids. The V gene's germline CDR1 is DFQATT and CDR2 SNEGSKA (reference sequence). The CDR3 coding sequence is TGCAGTGCTATGGACAGGGGGCAATATAGCAATCAGCCCCAGCATTTT. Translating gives CSAMDRGQYSNQPQHF.

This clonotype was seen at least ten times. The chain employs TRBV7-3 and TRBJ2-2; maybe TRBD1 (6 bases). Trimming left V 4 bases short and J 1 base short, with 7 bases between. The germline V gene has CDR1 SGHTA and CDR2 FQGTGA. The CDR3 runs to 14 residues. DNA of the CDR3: TGTGCCAGCAGCTGGACAGTGAACACCGGGGAGCTGTTTTTT. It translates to CASSWTVNTGELFF.

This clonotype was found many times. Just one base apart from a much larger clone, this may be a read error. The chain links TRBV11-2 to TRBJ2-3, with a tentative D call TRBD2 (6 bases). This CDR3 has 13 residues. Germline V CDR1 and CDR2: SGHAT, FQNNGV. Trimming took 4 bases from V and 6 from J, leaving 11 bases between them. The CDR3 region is CASSSSGEDTQYF. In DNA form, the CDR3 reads TGTGCCAGCAGCTCCTCGGGGGAGGATACGCAGTATTTT.

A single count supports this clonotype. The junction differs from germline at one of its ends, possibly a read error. This chain's CDR3 is CAISDPRRNTEAFF. The CDR3, as DNA: TGTGCCATCAGTGACCCGAGGCGGAACACTGAAGCTTTCTTT. The chain combines TRBV10-1 with TRBJ1-1; no clear D. The length of the CDR3 is 14 residues. The germline CDR1 and CDR2 sequences are WNHNN and SYGVQD (reference sequence).

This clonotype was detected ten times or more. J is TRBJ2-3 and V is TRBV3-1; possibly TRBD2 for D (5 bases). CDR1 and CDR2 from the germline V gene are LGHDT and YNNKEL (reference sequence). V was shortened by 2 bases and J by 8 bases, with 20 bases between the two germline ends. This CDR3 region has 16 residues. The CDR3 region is CASSQRRVGLSGTQYF. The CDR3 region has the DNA TGTGCCAGCAGCCAAAGACGGGTTGGGTTGAGCGGTACGCAGTATTTT.

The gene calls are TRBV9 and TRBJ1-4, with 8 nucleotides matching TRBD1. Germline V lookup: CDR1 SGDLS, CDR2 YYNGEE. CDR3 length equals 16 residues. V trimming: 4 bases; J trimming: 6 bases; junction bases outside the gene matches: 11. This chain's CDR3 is CASSTSPGGGDEKLFF. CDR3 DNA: TGTGCCAGCAGCACCTCGCCAGGGGGCGGGGATGAAAAACTGTTTTTT. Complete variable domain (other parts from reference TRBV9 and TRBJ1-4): DSGVTQTPKHLITATGQRVTLRCSPRSGDLSVYWYQQSLDQGLQFLIQYYNGEERAKGNILERFSAQQFPDLHSELNLSSLELGDSALYFCASSTSPGGGDEKLFFGSGTQLSVL.

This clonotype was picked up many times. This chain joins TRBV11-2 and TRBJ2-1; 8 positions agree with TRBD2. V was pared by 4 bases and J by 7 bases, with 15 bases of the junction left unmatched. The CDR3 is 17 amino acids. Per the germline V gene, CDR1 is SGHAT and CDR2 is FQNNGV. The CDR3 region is CASSSPTGGAVSNEQFF. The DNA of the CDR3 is TGTGCCAGCAGCTCCCCCACGGGAGGGGCGGTGAGTAATGAGCAGTTCTTC.

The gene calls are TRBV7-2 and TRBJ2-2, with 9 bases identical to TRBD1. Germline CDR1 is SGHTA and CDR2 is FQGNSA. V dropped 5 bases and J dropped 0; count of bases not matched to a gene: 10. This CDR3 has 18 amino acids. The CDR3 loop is CASSPFRTGDSNTGELFF. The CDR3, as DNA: TGTGCCAGCAGCCCCTTCCGGACAGGGGATTCGAACACCGGGGAGCTGTTTTTT. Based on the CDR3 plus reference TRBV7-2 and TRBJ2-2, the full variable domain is GAGVSQSPSNKVTEKGKDVELRCDPISGHTALYWYRQSLGQGLEFLIYFQGNSAPDKSGLPSDRFSAERTGGSVSTLTIQRTQQEDSAVYLCASSPFRTGDSNTGELFFGEGSRLTVL.

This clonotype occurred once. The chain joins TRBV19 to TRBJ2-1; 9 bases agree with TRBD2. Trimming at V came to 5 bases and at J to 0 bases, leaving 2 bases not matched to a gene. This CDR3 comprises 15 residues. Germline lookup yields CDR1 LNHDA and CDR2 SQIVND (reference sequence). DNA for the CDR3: TGTGCCAGTAGTCTAGCGGGGAACTCCTACAATGAGCAGTTCTTC. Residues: CASSLAGNSYNEQFF.

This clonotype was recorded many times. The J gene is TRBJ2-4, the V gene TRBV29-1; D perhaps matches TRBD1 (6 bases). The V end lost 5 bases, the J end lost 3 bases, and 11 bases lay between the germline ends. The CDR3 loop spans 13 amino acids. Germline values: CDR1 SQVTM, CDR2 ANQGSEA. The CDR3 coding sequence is TGCAGCGTTAAAGCAGGGGACAAAAACATTCAGTACTTC. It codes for CSVKAGDKNIQYF.

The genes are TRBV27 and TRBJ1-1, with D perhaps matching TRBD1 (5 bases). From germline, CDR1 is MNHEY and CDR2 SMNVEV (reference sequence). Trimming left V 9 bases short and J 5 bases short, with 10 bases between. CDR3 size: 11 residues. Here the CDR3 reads CARSGETEAFF. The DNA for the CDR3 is TGTGCCAGGTCGGGGGAAACTGAAGCTTTCTTT.

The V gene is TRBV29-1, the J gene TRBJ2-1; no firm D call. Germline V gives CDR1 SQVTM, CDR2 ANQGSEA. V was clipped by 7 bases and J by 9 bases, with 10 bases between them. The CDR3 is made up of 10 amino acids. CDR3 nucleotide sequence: TGCAGCGGAAGCTGGGGTGAGCAGTTCTTC. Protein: CSGSWGEQFF.

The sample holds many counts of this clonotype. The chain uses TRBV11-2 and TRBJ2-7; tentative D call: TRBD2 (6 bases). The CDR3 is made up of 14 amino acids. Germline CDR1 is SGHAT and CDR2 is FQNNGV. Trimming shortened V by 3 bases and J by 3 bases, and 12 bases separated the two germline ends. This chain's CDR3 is CASSLIGGFYEQYF. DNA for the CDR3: TGTGCCAGCAGCTTGATCGGGGGTTTCTACGAGCAGTACTTC.

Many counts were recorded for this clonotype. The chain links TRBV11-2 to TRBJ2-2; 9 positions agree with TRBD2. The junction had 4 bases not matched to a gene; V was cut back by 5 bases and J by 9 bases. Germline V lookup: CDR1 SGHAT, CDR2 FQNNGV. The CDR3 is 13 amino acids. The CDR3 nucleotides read TGTGCCAGCAGCCCTAGCGGGGACCGGGAGCTGTTTTTT. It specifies CASSPSGDRELFF.

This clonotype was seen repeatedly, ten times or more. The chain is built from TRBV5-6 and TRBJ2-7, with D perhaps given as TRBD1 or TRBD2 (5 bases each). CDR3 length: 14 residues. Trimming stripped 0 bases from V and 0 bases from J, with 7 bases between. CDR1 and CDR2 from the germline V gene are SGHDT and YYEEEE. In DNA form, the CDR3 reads TGTGCCAGCAGCTTGGGGGGGAGCTCCTACGAGCAGTACTTC. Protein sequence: CASSLGGSSYEQYF. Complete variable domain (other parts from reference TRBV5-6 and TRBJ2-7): DAGVTQSPTHLIKTRGQQVTLRCSPKSGHDTVSWYQQALGQGPQFIFQYYEEEERQRGNFPDRFSGHQFPNYSSELNVNALLLGDSALYLCASSLGGSSYEQYFGPGTRLTVT.

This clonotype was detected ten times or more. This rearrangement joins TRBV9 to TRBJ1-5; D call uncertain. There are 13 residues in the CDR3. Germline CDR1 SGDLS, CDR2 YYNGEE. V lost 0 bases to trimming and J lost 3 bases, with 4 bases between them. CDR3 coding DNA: TGTGCCAGCAGCGTAGAAGACAATCAGCCCCAGCATTTT. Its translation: CASSVEDNQPQHF.

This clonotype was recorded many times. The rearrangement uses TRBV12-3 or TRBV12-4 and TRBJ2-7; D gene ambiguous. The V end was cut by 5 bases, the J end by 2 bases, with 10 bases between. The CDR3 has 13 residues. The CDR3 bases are TGTGCCAGCAGTCTCTCTCATCCCTACGAGCAGTACTTC. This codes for CASSLSHPYEQYF.

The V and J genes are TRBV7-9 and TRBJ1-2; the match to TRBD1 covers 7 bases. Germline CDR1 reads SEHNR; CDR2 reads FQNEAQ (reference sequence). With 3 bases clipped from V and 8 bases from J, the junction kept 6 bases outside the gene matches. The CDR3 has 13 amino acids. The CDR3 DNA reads TGTGCCAGCAGCTTTACAGACAGGGCGGGCTACACCTTC. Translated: CASSFTDRAGYTF.

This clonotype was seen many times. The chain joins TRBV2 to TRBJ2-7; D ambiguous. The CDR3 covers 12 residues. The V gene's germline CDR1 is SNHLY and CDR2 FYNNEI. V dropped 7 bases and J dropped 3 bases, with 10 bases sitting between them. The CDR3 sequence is CASKVLGYEQYF. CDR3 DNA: TGTGCCAGCAAGGTTTTGGGCTACGAGCAGTACTTC.

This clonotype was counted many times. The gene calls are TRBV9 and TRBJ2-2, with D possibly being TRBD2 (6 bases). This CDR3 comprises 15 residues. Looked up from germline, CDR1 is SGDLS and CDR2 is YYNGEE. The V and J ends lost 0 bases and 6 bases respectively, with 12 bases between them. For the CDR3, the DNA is TGTGCCAGCAGCGTAGAAGGACGGGGGTCCGGGGAGCTGTTTTTT. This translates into CASSVEGRGSGELFF. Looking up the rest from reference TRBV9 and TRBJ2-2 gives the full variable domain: DSGVTQTPKHLITATGQRVTLRCSPRSGDLSVYWYQQSLDQGLQFLIQYYNGEERAKGNILERFSAQQFPDLHSELNLSSLELGDSALYFCASSVEGRGSGELFFGEGSRLTVL.

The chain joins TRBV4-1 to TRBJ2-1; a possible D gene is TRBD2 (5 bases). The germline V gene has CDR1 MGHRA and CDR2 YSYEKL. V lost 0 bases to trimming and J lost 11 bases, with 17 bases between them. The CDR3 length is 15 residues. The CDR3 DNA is TGCGCCAGCAGCCAAGATTTGGAGCTAGCAGGAAAGCAGTTCTTC. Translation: CASSQDLELAGKQFF.